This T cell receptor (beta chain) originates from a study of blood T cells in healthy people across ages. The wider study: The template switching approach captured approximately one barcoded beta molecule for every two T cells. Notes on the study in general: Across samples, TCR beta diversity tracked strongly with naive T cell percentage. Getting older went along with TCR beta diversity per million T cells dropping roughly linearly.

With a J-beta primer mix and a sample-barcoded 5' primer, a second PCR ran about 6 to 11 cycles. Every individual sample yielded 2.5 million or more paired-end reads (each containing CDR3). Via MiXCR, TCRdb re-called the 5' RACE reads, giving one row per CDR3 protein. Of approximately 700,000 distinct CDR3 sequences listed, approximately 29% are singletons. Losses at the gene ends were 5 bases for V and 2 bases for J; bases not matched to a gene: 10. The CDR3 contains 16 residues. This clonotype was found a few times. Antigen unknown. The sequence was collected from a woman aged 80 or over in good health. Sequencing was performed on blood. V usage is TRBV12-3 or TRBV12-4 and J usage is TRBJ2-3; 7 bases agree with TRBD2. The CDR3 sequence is CASSPRASGYTDTQYF. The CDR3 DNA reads TGTGCCAGCAGTCCCCGCGCTAGCGGCTACACAGATACGCAGTATTTT.